This T cell receptor beta chain derives from a study of cytomegalovirus exposure and HLA in healthy donors. Notes on the study in general: The majority of CMV-associated TCR beta chains were reported as apparently HLA-restricted in a later analysis. Later, an analysis found that common viral pathogens appeared to be linked with several of the most significant clusters. CMV antigen specificity was confirmed in vitro for a few CMV-associated chains.

The primer mix had 60 Vbeta and 13 Jbeta primers. Profiling relied on immunoSEQ multiplex PCR, and the TCRdb table lists in-frame clones only, not all of them. The sample table includes under 65,000 clones. On this clone: Its specificity is unknown.

CDR3 length equals 16 residues. V lost 5 bases, J lost 4 bases, and 11 bases stayed unmatched. Germline CDR1 is SGHAT and CDR2 is FQNNGV. Sequenced sample: PBMCs. The chain employs TRBV11-2 and TRBJ2-1, with TRBD2 matching over 7 bases. The clonotype comes from a woman aged 25 to 39 in good health and CMV-seropositive. CDR3 residues: CASSPLRGGSYNEQFF. The CDR3, as DNA: TGTGCCAGCAGCCCCCTGAGGGGCGGGAGTTACAATGAGCAGTTCTTC.